Sequencing of this TCR beta chain was carried out in a study of T cells in Graves' hyperthyroidism and ophthalmopathy. This clonotype was observed at least ten times. Researchers barred patients who had uncontrolled infection, other autoimmune disease, pregnancy or lactation. Germline CDR1 and CDR2: KGHSH and LQKENI. This CDR3 is 14 amino acids long. Trimming pared 8 bases from V and 3 bases from J, leaving 14 bases between. RNA transcripts gave rise to amplified TCR beta CDR3 regions. HTBI primers were used for first-round RT-PCR of the TCR CDR3. TCRdb reanalysed the multiplex PCR reads using MiXCR and keeps one entry per CDR3 protein. The repertoire consists of about 600,000 distinct CDR3 sequences, with around 13% occurring once and the leading ten covering about 12%.

This rearrangement joins TRBV18 to TRBJ1-3; D is unresolved. Sequencing used blood. This TCR derives from a woman aged 45-59 years with Graves' ophthalmopathy. CDR3 nucleotide sequence: TGTGCCAGCACGGACCGACAAATTGGAAACACCATATATTTT. Residues: CASTDRQIGNTIYF.